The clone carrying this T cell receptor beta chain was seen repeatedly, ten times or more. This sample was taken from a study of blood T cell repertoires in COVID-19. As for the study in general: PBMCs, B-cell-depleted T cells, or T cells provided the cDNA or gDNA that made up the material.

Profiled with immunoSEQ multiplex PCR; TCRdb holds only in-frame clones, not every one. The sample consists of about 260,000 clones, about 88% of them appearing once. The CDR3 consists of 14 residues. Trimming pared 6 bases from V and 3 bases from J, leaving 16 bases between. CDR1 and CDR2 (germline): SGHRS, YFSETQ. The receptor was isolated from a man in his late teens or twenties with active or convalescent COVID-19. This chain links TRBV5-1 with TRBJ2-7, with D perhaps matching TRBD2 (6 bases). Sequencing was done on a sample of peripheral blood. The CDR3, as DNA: TGCGCCAGCACGCCTCAGGAGGGAGACTACGAGCAGTACTTC. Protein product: CASTPQEGDYEQYF.